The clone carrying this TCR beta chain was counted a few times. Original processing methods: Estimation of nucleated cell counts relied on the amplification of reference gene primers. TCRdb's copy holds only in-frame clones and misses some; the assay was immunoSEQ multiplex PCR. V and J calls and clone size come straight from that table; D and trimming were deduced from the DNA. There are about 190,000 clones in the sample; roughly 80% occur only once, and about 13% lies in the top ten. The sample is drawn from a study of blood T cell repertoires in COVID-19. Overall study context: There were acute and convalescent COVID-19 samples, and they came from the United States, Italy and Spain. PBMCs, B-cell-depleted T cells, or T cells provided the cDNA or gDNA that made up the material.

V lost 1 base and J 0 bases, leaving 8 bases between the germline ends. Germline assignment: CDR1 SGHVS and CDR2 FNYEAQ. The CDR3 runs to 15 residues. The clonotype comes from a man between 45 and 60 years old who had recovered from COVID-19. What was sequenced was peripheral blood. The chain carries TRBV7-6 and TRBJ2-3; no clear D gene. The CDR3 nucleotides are TGTGCCAGCAGCTTAGGGCTCCCTAGCACAGATACGCAGTATTTT. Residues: CASSLGLPSTDTQYF.